The 15 T cell receptor beta chains presented below share a single source sample, sequenced in a study of shared clonotypes between healthy human individuals (TCRdb year 2020). The receptor library was made with the immunoSEQ multiplex PCR assay. TCRdb holds this immuneACCESS table with in-frame rearrangements only. Some clones are missing; in checked studies, unresolved V genes explain under half, and the rest has no known cause. The sample table shows roughly 890,000 clones, and 80% to 95% are seen once. The ten largest clonotypes hold approximately 25% of the sample. For the CD8 naive samples, CD45RO-negative cells were positively selected for CCR7, yielding a CD45RA+CCR7+ population from which TemRA cells were excluded. What was sequenced was naive CD8+ T cells sorted from blood. The cell subset or site label of this sample denotes: CD45RA+CCR7+. Receptors originate from a man under 40 in good health.

This rearrangement joins TRBV5-4 to TRBJ2-7; D ambiguous. The CDR3 consists of 11 residues. Trimming removed 2 bases at V and 6 bases at J, with 6 bases between. The germline V gene has CDR1 SGHNT and CDR2 YYREEE (reference sequence). CDR3 amino acids: CASSFRTEQYF. The CDR3 nucleotides are TGTGCCAGCAGCTTCCGTACCGAGCAGTACTTC.

V is TRBV29-1 and J is TRBJ2-2; D unclear. Trimming pared 4 bases from V and 0 bases from J, leaving 6 bases between. This CDR3 is built from 13 residues. Germline values: CDR1 SQVTM, CDR2 ANQGSEA. The CDR3 sequence: CSVVQSNTGELFF. The CDR3 coding sequence is TGCAGCGTTGTACAGTCGAACACCGGGGAGCTGTTTTTT.

V is TRBV21-1 and J is TRBJ2-7. TRBV21-1 counts as a pseudogene. The CDR3 consists of 9 residues. The CDR3 DNA reads as TGTGCCCGTTGGTACGAGCAGTACTTC. Protein sequence: CARWYEQYF.

CDR3 sequence: CATIATGPDTQYF. CDR3 bases: TGTGCCACCATAGCAACAGGACCAGATACGCAGTATTTT. This chain joins TRBV27 and TRBJ2-3; TRBD1 is a possible D gene (5 bases). Germline CDR1 is MNHEY and CDR2 is SMNVEV (reference sequence). This CDR3 is 13 amino acids long. V lost 10 bases and J lost 4, with 15 bases in between.

V gene TRBV30 combines with J gene TRBJ2-7, with 7 bases matching TRBD2. Germline V lookup: CDR1 GTSNPN, CDR2 SVGIG (reference sequence). Unmatched junction bases numbered 10, after V lost 4 bases and J lost 7 bases. This CDR3 spans 13 amino acids. The chain's CDR3 is CAWNGGVPGEQYF. CDR3 DNA sequence: TGTGCCTGGAATGGGGGGGTCCCAGGAGAGCAGTACTTC.

V is TRBV6-5 and J is TRBJ2-5; 13 positions agree with TRBD2. CDR1 and CDR2 (germline): MNHEY, SVGAGI. There are 16 residues in the CDR3. With V trimmed by 4 bases and J by 3 bases, 5 bases remained unmatched. Here the CDR3 DNA reads TGTGCCAGCAGTTCGGAGGGGACTAGCGGGGAAGAGACCCAGTACTTC. This sequence encodes CASSSEGTSGEETQYF.

This chain links TRBV2 with TRBJ2-5; 7 bases line up with TRBD1. The CDR3 sequence is 15 residues long. Germline trimming cut 6 bases from V and 3 bases from J; bases unmatched to any gene: 10. Germline CDR1 reads SNHLY; CDR2 reads FYNNEI. CDR3 region: CASRDTGTAEETQYF. CDR3 in DNA: TGTGCCAGCAGGGACACCGGGACAGCTGAAGAGACCCAGTACTTC.

This chain joins TRBV7-2 and TRBJ2-5; 7 nucleotides agree with TRBD1. Germline-derived CDR1 and CDR2 are SGHTA and FQGNSA. Trimming took 1 base from V and 0 from J; bases not matched to a gene: 5. This CDR3 comprises 16 residues. CDR3 sequence reads: CASSLVGTEDQETQYF. The CDR3 DNA sequence: TGTGCCAGCAGCTTAGTCGGGACAGAAGACCAAGAGACCCAGTACTTC.

V usage is TRBV28 and J usage is TRBJ2-1; D unclear. The CDR3 sequence is 14 residues long. Germline assignment: CDR1 MDHEN and CDR2 SYDVKM. The ends were cut back, 6 bases at V and 4 bases at J, with 13 bases in the middle. For the CDR3, the DNA is TGTGCCAGCAGGGATAGGACGGTTTACAATGAGCAGTTCTTC. Translation: CASRDRTVYNEQFF. The whole variable domain, filled in from reference TRBV28 and TRBJ2-1, reads DVKVTQSSRYLVKRTGEKVFLECVQDMDHENMFWYRQDPGLGLRLIYFSYDVKMKEKGDIPEGYSVSREKKERFSLILESASTNQTSMYLCASRDRTVYNEQFFGPGTRLTVL.

This clone was seen once. Other DNA sequences of this sample code for an identical CDR3. The chain couples TRBV5-6 to TRBJ1-3, with D unresolved. The germline gives CDR1 SGHDT, CDR2 YYEEEE. This CDR3 has 15 amino acids. The ends were cut back, 0 bases at V and 0 bases at J, with 7 bases in the middle. CDR3 amino acids: CASSLVGSSGNTIYF. CDR3 sequence (DNA): TGTGCCAGCAGCTTGGTTGGGAGCTCTGGAAACACCATATATTTT.

The J gene is TRBJ2-1, the V gene TRBV6-6; tentatively, D is TRBD1 or TRBD2 (5 bases each). The CDR3 runs to 14 residues. CDR1 and CDR2 from the germline V gene are MNHNY and SVGAGI (reference sequence). V lost 6 bases and J 4 bases, leaving 13 bases between the germline ends. The DNA of the CDR3 is TGTGCCAGCAGCCCGAGGGGATCTTACAATGAGCAGTTCTTC. It encodes CASSPRGSYNEQFF.

The V and J genes are TRBV7-2 and TRBJ2-7; perhaps TRBD2 as D (6 bases). The CDR3 has 14 residues. CDR1 is SGHTA, CDR2 FQGNSA, per germline. Trimming pared 0 bases from V and 2 bases from J, leaving 8 bases between. CDR3 sequence: CASSLATGAYEQYF. CDR3 DNA: TGTGCCAGCAGCTTAGCTACGGGAGCCTACGAGCAGTACTTC.

J is TRBJ1-5 and V is TRBV19; D is ambiguous. V was trimmed by 1 base and J by 4 bases, leaving 8 bases between them. This CDR3 spans 14 amino acids. Germline CDR1 is LNHDA and CDR2 is SQIVND (reference sequence). CDR3 region: CASSIGGTNQPQHF. DNA for the CDR3: TGTGCCAGTAGTATAGGTGGAACTAATCAGCCCCAGCATTTT.

Only one count was recorded for this clone. The chain recombines TRBV29-1 with TRBJ2-4, with D possibly being TRBD1 (7 bases). Trimming removed 5 bases from V and 7 bases from J, with 21 bases in between. From germline, CDR1 is SQVTM and CDR2 ANQGSEA. This CDR3 is 15 amino acids long. The CDR3 DNA follows: TGCAGCGTTCGGGGAGGAGGGGGCGCGGGGAACATTCAGTACTTC. Protein product: CSVRGGGGAGNIQYF.

The chain employs TRBV5-3 and TRBJ2-5; tentatively, D is TRBD1 (5 bases). TRBV5-3 is reported as an ORF; its role is uncertain. This CDR3 comprises 16 residues. Trimming left V 0 bases short and J 4 bases short, with 16 bases between. The CDR3 spells CARSLVRESFPETQYF. CDR3 nucleotides: TGTGCCAGAAGCTTGGTCAGGGAATCTTTCCCAGAGACCCAGTACTTC.